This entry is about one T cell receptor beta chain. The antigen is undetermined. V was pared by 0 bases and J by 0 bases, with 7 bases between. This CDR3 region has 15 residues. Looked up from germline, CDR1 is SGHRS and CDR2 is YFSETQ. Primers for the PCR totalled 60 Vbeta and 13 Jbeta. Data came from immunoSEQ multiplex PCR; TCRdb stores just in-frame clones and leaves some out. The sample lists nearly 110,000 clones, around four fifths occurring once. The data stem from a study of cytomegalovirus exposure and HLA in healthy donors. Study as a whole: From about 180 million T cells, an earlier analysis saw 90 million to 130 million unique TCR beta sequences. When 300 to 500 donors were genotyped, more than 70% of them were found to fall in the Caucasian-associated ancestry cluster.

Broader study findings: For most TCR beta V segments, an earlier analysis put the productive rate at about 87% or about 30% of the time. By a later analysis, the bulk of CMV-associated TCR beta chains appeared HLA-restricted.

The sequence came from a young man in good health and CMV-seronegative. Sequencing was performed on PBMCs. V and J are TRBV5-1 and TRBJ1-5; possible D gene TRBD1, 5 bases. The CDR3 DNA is TGCGCCAGCAGCTTGGTAGGGGATAGCAATCAGCCCCAGCATTTT. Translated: CASSLVGDSNQPQHF.